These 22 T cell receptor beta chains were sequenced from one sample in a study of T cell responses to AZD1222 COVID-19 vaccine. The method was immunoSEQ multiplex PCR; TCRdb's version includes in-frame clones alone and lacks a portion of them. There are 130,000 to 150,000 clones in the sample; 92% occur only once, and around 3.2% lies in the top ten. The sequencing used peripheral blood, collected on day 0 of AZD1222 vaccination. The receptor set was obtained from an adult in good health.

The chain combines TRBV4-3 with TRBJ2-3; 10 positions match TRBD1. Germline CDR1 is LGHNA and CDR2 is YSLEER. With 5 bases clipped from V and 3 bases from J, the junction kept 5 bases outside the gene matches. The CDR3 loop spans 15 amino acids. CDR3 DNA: TGCGCCAGCAGCTCAGGGACAGGGGTAACAGATACGCAGTATTTT. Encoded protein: CASSSGTGVTDTQYF.

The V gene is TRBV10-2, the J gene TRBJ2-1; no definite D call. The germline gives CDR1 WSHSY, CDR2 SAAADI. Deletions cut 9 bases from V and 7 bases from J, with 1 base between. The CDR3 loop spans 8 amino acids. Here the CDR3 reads CARNEQFF. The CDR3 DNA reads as TGCGCCAGGAATGAGCAGTTCTTC.

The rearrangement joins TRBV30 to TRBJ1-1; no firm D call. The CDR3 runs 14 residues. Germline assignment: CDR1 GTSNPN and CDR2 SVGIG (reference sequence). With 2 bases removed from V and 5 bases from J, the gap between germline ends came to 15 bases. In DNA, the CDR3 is TGTGCCTGGAGTCAGGCTTTGGTGGGGACTGAAGCTTTCTTT. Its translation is CAWSQALVGTEAFF.

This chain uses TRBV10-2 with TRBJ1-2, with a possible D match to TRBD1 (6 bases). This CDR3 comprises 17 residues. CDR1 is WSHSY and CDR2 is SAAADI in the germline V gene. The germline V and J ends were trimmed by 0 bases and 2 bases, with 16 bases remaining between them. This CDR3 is CASSESFGGAWNYGYTF. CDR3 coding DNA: TGCGCCAGCAGTGAGTCGTTTGGGGGGGCATGGAACTATGGCTACACCTTC.

The CDR3 DNA follows: TGCAGAAGGGGAGAAAAACTGTTTTTT. It yields the protein CRRGEKLFF. The V and J genes are TRBV20-1 and TRBJ1-4; possible D gene TRBD1, 5 bases. The CDR3 length is 9 residues. Germline CDR1 DFQATT, CDR2 SNEGSKA (reference sequence).

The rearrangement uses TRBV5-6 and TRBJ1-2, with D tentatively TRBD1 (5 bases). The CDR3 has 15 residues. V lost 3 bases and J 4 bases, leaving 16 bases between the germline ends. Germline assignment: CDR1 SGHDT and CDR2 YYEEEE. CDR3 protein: CASSSVGVAPYGYTF. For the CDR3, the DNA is TGTGCCAGCAGCTCGGTGGGGGTGGCGCCCTATGGCTACACCTTC.

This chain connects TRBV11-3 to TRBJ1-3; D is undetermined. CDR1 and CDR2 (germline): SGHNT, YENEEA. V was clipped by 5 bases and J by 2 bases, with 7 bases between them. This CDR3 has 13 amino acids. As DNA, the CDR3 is TGTGCCAGCAGCCTTCATACTGGAAACACCATATATTTT. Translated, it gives CASSLHTGNTIYF. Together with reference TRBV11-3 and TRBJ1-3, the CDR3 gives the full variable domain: EAGVVQSPRYKIIEKKQPVAFWCNPISGHNTLYWYLQNLGQGPELLIRYENEEAVDDSQLPKDRFSAERLKGVDSTLKIQPAELGDSAVYLCASSLHTGNTIYFGEGSWLTVV.

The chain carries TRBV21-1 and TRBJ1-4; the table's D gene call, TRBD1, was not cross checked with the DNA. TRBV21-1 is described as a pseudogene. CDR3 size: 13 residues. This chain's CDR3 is CDQGVKTNEKLFF. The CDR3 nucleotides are TGTGACCAGGGGGTTAAGACTAATGAAAAACTGTTTTTT.

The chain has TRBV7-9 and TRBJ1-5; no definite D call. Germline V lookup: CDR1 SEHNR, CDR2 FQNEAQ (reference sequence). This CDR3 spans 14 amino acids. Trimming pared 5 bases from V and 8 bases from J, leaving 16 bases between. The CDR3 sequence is CASSPVVGREPQHF. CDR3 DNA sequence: TGTGCCAGCAGCCCCGTTGTGGGTCGGGAGCCCCAGCATTTT.

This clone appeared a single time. The CDR3 region is CASSAGQGIQPQHF. The CDR3 bases are TGCGCCAGCAGCGCGGGACAGGGTATTCAGCCCCAGCATTTT. The chain recombines TRBV5-1 with TRBJ1-5; 9 bases line up with TRBD1. This CDR3 has 14 amino acids. Trimming cost V 4 bases and J 6 bases; bases outside gene matches: 5. Germline CDR1 is SGHRS and CDR2 is YFSETQ.

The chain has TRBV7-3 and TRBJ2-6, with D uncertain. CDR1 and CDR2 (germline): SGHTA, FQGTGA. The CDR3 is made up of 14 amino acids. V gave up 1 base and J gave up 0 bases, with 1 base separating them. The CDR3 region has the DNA TGTGCCAGCAGCTTAAGCTCTGGGGCCAACGTCCTGACTTTC. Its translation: CASSLSSGANVLTF.

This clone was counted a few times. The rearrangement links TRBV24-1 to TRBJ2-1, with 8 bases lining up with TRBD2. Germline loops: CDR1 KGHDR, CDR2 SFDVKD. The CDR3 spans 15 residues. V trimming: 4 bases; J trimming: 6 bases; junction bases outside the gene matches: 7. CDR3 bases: TGTGCCACCAGTGACGGGAGGGGTCTGGGCAATGAGCAGTTCTTC. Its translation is CATSDGRGLGNEQFF.

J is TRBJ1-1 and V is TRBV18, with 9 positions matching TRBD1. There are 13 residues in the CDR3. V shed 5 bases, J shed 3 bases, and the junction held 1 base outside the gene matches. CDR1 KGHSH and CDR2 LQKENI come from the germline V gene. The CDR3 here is CASSRQGDTEAFF. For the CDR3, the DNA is TGTGCCAGCTCAAGACAGGGGGACACTGAAGCTTTCTTT.

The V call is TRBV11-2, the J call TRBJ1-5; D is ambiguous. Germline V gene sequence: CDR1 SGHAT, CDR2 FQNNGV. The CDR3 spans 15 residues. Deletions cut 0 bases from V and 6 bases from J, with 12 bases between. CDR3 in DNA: TGTGCCAGCAGCTTAGAAAACGGCCCTAGTCAGCCCCAGCATTTT. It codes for CASSLENGPSQPQHF.

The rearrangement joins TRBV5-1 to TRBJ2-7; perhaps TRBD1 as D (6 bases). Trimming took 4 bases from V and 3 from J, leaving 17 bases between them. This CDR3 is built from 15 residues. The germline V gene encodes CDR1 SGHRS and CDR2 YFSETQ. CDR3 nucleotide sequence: TGCGCCAGCAGCCCGACCCCAGGGGTTGGCTACGAGCAGTACTTC. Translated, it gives CASSPTPGVGYEQYF. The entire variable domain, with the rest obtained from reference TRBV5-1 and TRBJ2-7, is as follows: KAGVTQTPRYLIKTRGQQVTLSCSPISGHRSVSWYQQTPGQGLQFLFEYFSETQRNKGNFPGRFSGRQFSNSRSEMNVSTLELGDSALYLCASSPTPGVGYEQYFGPGTRLTVT.

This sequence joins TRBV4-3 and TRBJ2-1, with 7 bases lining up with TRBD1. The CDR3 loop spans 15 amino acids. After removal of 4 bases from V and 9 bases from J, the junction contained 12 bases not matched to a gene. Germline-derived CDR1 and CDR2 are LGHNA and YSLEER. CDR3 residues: CASSRRQGGAGEQFF. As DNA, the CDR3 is TGCGCCAGCAGCCGAAGACAGGGTGGGGCTGGTGAGCAGTTCTTC.

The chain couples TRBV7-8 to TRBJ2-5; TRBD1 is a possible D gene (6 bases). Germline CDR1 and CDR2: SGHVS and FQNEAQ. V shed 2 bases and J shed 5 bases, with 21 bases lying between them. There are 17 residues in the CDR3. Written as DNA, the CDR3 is TGTGCCAGCAGCTTACCGGGACAAACCCCGAAGGGGGAGACCCAGTACTTC. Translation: CASSLPGQTPKGETQYF.

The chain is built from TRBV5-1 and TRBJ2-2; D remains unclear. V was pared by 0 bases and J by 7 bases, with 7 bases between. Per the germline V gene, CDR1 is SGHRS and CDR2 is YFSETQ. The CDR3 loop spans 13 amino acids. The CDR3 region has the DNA TGCGCCAGCAGCTTGGCAACCCGCGGGGAGCTGTTTTTT. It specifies CASSLATRGELFF.

CDR3 in amino acids: CASSSPSEGWEKLFF. CDR3 coding DNA: TGTGCCAGCAGTTCGCCGAGTGAGGGTTGGGAAAAACTGTTTTTT. The chain has TRBV27 and TRBJ1-4; D not resolved. The CDR3 sequence is 15 residues long. CDR1 MNHEY and CDR2 SMNVEV come from the germline V gene (reference sequence). Trimming removed 4 bases from V and 8 bases from J, with 17 bases in between.

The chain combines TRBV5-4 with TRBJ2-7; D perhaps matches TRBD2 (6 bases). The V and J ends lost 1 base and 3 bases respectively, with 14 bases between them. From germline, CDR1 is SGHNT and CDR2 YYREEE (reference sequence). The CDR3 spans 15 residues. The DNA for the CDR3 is TGTGCCAGCAGCTTGTTCCGGGACTCGAACTACGAGCAGTACTTC. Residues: CASSLFRDSNYEQYF.

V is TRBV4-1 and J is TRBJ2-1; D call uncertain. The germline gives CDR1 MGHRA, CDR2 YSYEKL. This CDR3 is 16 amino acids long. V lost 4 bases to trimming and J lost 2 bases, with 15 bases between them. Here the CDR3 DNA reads TGCGCCAGCAGCCCGAACGCAGAGCCCCCCTACAATGAGCAGTTCTTC. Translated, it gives CASSPNAEPPYNEQFF.

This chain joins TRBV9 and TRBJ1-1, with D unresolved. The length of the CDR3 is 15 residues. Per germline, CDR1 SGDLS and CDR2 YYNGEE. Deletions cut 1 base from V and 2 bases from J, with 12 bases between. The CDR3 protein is CASSVQGQDNTEAFF. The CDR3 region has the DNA TGTGCCAGCAGCGTACAAGGGCAGGACAACACTGAAGCTTTCTTT. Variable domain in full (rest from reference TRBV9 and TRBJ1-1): DSGVTQTPKHLITATGQRVTLRCSPRSGDLSVYWYQQSLDQGLQFLIQYYNGEERAKGNILERFSAQQFPDLHSELNLSSLELGDSALYFCASSVQGQDNTEAFFGQGTRLTVV.